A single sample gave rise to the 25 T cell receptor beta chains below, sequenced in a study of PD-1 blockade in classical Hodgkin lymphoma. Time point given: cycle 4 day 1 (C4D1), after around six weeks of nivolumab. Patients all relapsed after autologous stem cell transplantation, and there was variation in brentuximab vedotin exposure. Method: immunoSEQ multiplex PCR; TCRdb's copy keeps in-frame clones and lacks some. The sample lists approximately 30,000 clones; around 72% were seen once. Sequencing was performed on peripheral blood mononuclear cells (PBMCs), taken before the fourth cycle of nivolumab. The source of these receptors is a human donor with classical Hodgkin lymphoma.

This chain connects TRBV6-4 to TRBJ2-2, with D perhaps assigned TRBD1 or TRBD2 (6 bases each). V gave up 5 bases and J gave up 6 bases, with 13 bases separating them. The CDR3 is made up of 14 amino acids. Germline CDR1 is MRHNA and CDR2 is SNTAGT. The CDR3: CASSLEGGAGELFF. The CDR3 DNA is TGTGCCAGCAGTTTGGAGGGGGGCGCCGGGGAGCTGTTTTTT.

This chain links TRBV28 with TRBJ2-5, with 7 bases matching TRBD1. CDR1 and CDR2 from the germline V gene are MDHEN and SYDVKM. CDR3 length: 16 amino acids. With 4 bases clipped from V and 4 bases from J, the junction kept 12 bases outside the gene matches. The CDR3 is CASSSTGELALETQYF. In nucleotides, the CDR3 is TGTGCCAGCAGTTCTACAGGGGAACTGGCCTTAGAGACCCAGTACTTC.

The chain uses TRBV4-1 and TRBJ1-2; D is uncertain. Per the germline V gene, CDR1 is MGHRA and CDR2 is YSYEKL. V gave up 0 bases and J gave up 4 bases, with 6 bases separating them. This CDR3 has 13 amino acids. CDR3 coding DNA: TGCGCCAGCAGCCAAGAAGGGTCCTATGGCTACACCTTC. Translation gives CASSQEGSYGYTF.

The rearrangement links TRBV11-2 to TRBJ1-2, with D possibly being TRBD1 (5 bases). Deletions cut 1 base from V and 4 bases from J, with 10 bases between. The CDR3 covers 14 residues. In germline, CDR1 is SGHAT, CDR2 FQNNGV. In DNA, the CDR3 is TGTGCCAGCAGCTTAGGGGACCGGGCCTATGGCTACACCTTC. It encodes CASSLGDRAYGYTF.

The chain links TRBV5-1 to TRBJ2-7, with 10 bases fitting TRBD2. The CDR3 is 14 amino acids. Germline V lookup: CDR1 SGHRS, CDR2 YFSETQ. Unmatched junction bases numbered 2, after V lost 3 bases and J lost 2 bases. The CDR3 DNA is TGCGCCAGCAGCTCAGCGGGAGGGGCCTACGAGCAGTACTTC. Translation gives CASSSAGGAYEQYF.

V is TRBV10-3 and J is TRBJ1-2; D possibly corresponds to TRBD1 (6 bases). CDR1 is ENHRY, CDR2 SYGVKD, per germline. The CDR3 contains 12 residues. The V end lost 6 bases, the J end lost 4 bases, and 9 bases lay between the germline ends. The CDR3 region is CAIRQGAYGYTF. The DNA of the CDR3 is TGTGCCATCAGACAGGGAGCCTATGGCTACACCTTC.

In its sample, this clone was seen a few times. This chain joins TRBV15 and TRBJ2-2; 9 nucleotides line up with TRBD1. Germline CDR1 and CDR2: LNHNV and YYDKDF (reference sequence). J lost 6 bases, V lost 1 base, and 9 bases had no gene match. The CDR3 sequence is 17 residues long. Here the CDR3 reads CATSRGVQGQGSGELFF. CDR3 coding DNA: TGTGCCACCAGCAGAGGGGTACAGGGACAGGGCTCCGGGGAGCTGTTTTTT.

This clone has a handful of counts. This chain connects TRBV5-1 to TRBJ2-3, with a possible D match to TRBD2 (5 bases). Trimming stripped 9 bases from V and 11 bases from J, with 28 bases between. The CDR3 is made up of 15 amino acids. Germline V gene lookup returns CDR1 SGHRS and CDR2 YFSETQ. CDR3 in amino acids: CATQTAELGIEEQYF. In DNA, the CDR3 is TGCGCCACACAGACGGCTGAACTAGGAATAGAAGAGCAGTATTTT.

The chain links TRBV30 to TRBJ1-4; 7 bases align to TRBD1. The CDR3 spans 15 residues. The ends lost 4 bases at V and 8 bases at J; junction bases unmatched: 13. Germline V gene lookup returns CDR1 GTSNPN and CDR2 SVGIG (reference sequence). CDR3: CAWKEGGSSREKLFF. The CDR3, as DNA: TGTGCCTGGAAAGAAGGGGGCAGTAGTAGAGAAAAACTGTTTTTT.

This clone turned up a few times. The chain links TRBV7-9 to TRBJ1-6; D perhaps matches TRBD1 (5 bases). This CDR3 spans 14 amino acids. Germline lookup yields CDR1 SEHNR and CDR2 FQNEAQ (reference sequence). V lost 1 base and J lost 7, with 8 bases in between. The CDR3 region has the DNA TGTGCCAGCAGCTTAGGAACAGGCAATTCACCCCTCCACTTT. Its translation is CASSLGTGNSPLHF.

The chain's CDR3 is CASSQTGGKKFF. CDR3 in DNA: TGTGCCAGCAGCCAGACAGGGGGCAAGAAGTTCTTC. The rearrangement uses TRBV2 and TRBJ2-1; 10 bases line up with TRBD1. This CDR3 has 12 amino acids. V dropped 6 bases and J dropped 14; count of bases not matched to a gene: 7. Germline CDR1 SNHLY, CDR2 FYNNEI.

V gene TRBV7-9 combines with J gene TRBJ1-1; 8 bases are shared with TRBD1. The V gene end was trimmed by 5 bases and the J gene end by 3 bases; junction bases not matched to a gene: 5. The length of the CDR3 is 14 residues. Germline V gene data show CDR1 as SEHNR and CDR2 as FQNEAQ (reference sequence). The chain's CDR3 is CASSLGQEDTEAFF. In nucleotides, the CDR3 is TGTGCCAGCAGCCTGGGACAGGAGGACACTGAAGCTTTCTTT.

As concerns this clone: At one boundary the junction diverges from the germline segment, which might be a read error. CDR3 region: CASSQEFWAGEDGYTF. The DNA for the CDR3 is TGCGCCAGCAGCCAAGAGTTTTGGGCAGGAGAAGATGGCTACACCTTC. This rearrangement joins TRBV5-4 to TRBJ1-2; no clear D gene. The germline V gene encodes CDR1 SGHNT and CDR2 YYREEE (reference sequence). The CDR3 extends over 16 amino acids.

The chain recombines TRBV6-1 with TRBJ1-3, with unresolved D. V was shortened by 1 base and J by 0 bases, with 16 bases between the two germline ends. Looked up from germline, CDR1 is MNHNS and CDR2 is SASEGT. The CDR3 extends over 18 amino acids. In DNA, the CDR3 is TGTGCCAGCAGTGAAGATTCGGCCAGGCGAAGCTCTGGAAACACCATATATTTT. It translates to CASSEDSARRSSGNTIYF.

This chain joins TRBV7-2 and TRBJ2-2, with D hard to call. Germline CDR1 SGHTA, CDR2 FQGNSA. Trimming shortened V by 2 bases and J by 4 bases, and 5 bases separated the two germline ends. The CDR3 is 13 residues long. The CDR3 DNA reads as TGTGCCAGCAGCTTAAGGATCACCGGGGAGCTGTTTTTT. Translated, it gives CASSLRITGELFF.

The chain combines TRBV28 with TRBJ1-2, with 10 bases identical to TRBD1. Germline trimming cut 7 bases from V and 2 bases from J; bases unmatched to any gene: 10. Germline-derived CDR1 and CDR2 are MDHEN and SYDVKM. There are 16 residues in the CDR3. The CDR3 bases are TGTGCCAGCACTGGGGACAGGGGTCTTTTAAACTATGGCTACACCTTC. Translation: CASTGDRGLLNYGYTF.

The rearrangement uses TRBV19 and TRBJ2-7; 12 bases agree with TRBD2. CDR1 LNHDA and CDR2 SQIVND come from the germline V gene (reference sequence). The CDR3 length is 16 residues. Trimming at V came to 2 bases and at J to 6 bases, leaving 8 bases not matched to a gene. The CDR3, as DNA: TGTGCCAGTAGTATAACGACTAGCGGGAGTCGTCCCGAGCAGTACTTC. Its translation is CASSITTSGSRPEQYF.

CDR3 DNA sequence: TGTGCCAGTAGTGCACAGGTCGGGGCGCGAAGCACAGATACGCAGTATTTT. Its translation: CASSAQVGARSTDTQYF. The chain is built from TRBV19 and TRBJ2-3; possibly TRBD1 or TRBD2 for D (5 bases each). This CDR3 comprises 17 residues. V lost 5 bases, J lost 0 bases, and 18 bases lay in between. CDR1 is LNHDA and CDR2 is SQIVND in the germline V gene (reference sequence).

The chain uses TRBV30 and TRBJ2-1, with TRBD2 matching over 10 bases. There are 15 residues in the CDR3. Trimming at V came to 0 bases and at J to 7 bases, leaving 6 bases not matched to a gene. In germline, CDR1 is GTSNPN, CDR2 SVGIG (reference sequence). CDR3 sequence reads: CAWSVGTSGNNEQFF. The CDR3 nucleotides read TGTGCCTGGAGTGTAGGTACTAGCGGGAATAATGAGCAGTTCTTC.

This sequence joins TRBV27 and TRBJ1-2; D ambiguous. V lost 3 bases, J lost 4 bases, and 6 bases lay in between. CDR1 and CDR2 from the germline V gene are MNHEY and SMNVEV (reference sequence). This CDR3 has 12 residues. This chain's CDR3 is CASSFRGYGYTF. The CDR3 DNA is TGTGCCAGCAGTTTCCGGGGCTATGGCTACACCTTC.

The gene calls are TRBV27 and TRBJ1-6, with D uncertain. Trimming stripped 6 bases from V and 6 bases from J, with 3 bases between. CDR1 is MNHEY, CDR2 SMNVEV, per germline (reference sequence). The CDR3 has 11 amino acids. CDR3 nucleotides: TGTGCCAGCAGAGGTAATTCACCCCTCCACTTT. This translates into CASRGNSPLHF.

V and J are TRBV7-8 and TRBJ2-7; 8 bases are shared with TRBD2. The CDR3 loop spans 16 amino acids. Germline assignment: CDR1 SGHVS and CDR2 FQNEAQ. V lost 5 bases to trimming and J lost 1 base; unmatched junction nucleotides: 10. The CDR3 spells CASSREGAAQSYEQYF. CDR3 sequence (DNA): TGTGCCAGCAGCCGGGAGGGAGCGGCCCAATCCTACGAGCAGTACTTC.

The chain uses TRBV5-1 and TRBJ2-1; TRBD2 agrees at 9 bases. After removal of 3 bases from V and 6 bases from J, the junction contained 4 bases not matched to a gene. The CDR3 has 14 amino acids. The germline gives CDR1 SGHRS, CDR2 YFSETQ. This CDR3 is CASSSGTSSNEQFF. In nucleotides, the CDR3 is TGCGCCAGCAGCTCTGGGACTAGCAGCAATGAGCAGTTCTTC.

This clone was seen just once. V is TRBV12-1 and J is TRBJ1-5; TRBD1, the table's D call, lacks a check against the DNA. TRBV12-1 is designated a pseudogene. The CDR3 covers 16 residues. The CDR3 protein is CASSFDLRGSNQPQHF. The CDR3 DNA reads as TGTGCCAGCAGCTTTGACCTCAGGGGTTCCAATCAGCCCCAGCATTTT.

The CDR3 sequence is CASSIRGGVTEAFF. CDR3 in DNA: TGTGCCAGTAGTATCAGAGGGGGGGTCACTGAAGCTTTCTTT. The chain has TRBV19 and TRBJ1-1; tentatively, D is TRBD1 (6 bases). Trimming took 3 bases from V and 4 from J, leaving 12 bases between them. The CDR3 has 14 residues. The germline V gene encodes CDR1 LNHDA and CDR2 SQIVND (reference sequence).